The entry that follows covers one TCR beta chain sequence. This sample is drawn from a study of blood T cell repertoires in COVID-19. About the research overall: Spain, Italy and the United States supplied samples that represented acute and convalescent COVID-19.

V was pared by 5 bases and J by 6 bases, with 4 bases of the junction left unmatched. This CDR3 contains 15 residues. From germline, CDR1 is MNHEY and CDR2 SVGEGT. Assay: immunoSEQ multiplex PCR; the TCRdb copy retains only in-frame clones and omits some. The sample lists about 81,000 clones, around 80% occurring once. The chain employs TRBV6-2 or TRBV6-3 and TRBJ1-6, with 10 bases lining up with TRBD1. The receptor comes from a human donor in a cohort sampled during active COVID-19. Input material: peripheral blood. The CDR3 loop reads CASSPRQGANSPLHF. As DNA, the CDR3 is TGTGCCAGCAGTCCCCGACAGGGGGCTAATTCACCCCTCCACTTT.